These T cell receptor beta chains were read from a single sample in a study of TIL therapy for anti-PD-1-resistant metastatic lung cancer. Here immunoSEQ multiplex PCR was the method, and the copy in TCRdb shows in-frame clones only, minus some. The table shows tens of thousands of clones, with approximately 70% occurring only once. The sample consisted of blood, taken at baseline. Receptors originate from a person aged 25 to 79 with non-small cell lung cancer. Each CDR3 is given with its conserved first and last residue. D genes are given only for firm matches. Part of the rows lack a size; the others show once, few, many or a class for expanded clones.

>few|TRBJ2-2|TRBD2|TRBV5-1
TGCGCCAGCAGCTTAACTAGCGGGAGCGGCGGGGAGCTGTTTTTT
CASSLTSGSGGELFF
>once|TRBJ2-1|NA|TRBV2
TGTGCCAGCAAGTCCGCACGGAGCTCCTACAATGAGCAGTTCTTC
CASKSARSSYNEQFF
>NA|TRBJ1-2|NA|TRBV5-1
TGCGCCAGCAGCCCCTCGGCAGCCGGTGATGGCTACACCTTC
CASSPSAAGDGYTF
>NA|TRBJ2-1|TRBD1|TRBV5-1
TGCGCCAGCAGACTGGACAGGGGTGAGCAGTTCTTC
CASRLDRGEQFF
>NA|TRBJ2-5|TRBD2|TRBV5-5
TGTGCCAGCAGCTCAAGGACTAGCGGGCGAGGAGAGACCCAGTACTTC
CASSSRTSGRGETQYF
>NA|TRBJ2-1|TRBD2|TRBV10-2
TGCGCCACCGGGACTAGCGGGAGTGACGGTGAGCAGTTCTTC
CATGTSGSDGEQFF
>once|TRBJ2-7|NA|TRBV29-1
TGCAGCGTTGTTTCAGCAAACTCCTACGAGCAGTACTTC
CSVVSANSYEQYF
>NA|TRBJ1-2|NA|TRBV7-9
TGTGCCAGCAGCTTAGCAGTAACAGGCGGCTACACCTTC
CASSLAVTGGYTF
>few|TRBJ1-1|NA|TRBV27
TGTGCCAGCAGTTTATCGAGTCCGAAGAAAGCTTTCTTT
CASSLSSPKKAFF
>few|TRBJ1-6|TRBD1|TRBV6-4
TGTGCCAGCAGTGCTATGAGGGGGCATTCACCCCTCCACTTT
CASSAMRGHSPLHF
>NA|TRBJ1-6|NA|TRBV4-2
TGTGCCAGCAGCCGCCGGGATATTACTTCACCCCTCCACTTT
CASSRRDITSPLHF
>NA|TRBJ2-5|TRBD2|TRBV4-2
TGTGCCAGCAGCCAAGACCGGGGGGGTAGGACCCAGTACTTC
CASSQDRGGRTQYF
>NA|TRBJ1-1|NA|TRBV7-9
TGTGCCAGCAGCCTACAAGCAGGTCCTAAAGCTTTCTTT
CASSLQAGPKAFF
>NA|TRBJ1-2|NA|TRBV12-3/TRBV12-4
TGTGCCAGCAGTTTACTCCCTCGCTATGGCTACACCTTC
CASSLLPRYGYTF
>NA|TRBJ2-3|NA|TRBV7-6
TGTGCCAGCAGCGCCTCTATAGGGGATACGCAGTATTTT
CASSASIGDTQYF
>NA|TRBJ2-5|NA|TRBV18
TGTGCCAGCTCAATTCGACACGGTGAAGAGACCCAGTACTTC
CASSIRHGEETQYF
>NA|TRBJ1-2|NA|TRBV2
TGTGCCAGCAGTGAATCGCCTAACTATGGCTACACCTTC
CASSESPNYGYTF
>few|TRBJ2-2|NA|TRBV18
TGTGCCAGCTCACTTTACAGGGAAGGCGGGGAGCTGTTTTTT
CASSLYREGGELFF
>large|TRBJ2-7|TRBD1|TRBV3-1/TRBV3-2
TGTGCCAGCAGCCAGTTTACAGGGGCCTACGAGCAGTACTTC
CASSQFTGAYEQYF
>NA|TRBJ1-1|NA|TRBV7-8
TGTGCCAGCAGCCCCCTGGGGATTGAAGCTTTCTTT
CASSPLGIEAFF
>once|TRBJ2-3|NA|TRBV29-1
TGCAGCGTTGACAGGGGGGCCTTAGATACGCAGTATTTT
CSVDRGALDTQYF
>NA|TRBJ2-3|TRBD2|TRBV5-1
TGCGCCAGCAGCTGGCCACTAGCGGGAGGAAGCACAGATACGCAGTATTTT
CASSWPLAGGSTDTQYF
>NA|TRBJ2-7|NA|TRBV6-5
TGTGCCAGCAAAAGGATCAGGGCCCCCTCCTACGAGCAGTACTTC
CASKRIRAPSYEQYF
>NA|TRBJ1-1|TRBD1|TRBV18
TGTGCCAGCTCACCGTCCCGGGACAGGGTCGGTGAAGCTTTCTTT
CASSPSRDRVGEAFF
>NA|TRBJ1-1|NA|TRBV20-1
TGCAGTGCTAGAAGCAGTTTCGAAGCTTTCTTT
CSARSSFEAFF
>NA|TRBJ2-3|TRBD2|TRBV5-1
TGCGCCAGCAGCGTATCCGGGACTAGCGCAAGCACAGATACGCAGTATTTT
CASSVSGTSASTDTQYF
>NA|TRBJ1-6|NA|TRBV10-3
TGTGCCTCCTCCTCGGGTAATTCACCCCTCCACTTT
CASSSGNSPLHF
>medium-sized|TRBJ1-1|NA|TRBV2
TGTGCCAGCACCCTCAGACCTAACACTGAAGCTTTCTTT
CASTLRPNTEAFF
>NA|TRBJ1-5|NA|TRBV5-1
TGCGCCAGCAGCTTGAGTGGGCAGGTCAGTCAGCCCCAGCATTTT
CASSLSGQVSQPQHF
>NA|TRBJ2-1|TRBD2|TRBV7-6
TGTGCCAGCAGCTTAGGACTAGCGGGAGGGCCCGACAATGAGCAGTTCTTC
CASSLGLAGGPDNEQFF
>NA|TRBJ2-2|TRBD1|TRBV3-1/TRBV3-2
TGTGCCAGCAGCCTCGGGACAGGAGAGGTGGAGCTGTTTTTT
CASSLGTGEVELFF
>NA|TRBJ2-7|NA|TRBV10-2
TGCGCCAGCAGTGAGTCTGCAGGGGCGGGCTACGAGCAGTACTTC
CASSESAGAGYEQYF
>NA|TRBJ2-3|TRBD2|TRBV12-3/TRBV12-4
TGTGCCAGCAGACGTAGCGGGACGGATACGCAGTATTTT
CASRRSGTDTQYF
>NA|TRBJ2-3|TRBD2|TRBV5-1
TGCGCCAGCAGCTTGCGTTCCGGGACTAGCGGACTCACAGATACGCAGTATTTT
CASSLRSGTSGLTDTQYF
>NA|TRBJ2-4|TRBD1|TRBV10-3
TGTGCCATCAGTGAAGGGGGCAGGACCAAAAACATTCAGTACTTC
CAISEGGRTKNIQYF
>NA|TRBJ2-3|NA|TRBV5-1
TGCGCCAGCAGCCGGTCGACAGCCCAACCTGGCACAGATACGCAGTATTTT
CASSRSTAQPGTDTQYF
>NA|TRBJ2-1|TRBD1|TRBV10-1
TGCGCCAGCAGTGAGCCAGGGGGCGCCGTCCAGTTCTTC
CASSEPGGAVQFF
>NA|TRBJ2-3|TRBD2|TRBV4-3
TGCGCCAGCAGCCTAAGTAGCGGGGGGGCCACAGATACGCAGTATTTT
CASSLSSGGATDTQYF
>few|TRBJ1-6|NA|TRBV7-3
TGTGCCAGCAGCTTAAGTGGTCATAATTCACCCCTCCACTTT
CASSLSGHNSPLHF
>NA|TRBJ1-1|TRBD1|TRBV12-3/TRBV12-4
TGTGCCAGCAGGGGACAGGTGGGCACTGAAGCTTTCTTT
CASRGQVGTEAFF
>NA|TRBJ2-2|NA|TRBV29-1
TGCAGCGTTGCCGGGGGGAACACCGGGGAGCTGTTTTTT
CSVAGGNTGELFF
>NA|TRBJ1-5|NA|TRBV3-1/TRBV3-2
TGTGCCAGCAGCCATCAGGGGAGGGGTCAGCCCCAGCATTTT
CASSHQGRGQPQHF
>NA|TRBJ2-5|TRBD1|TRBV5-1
TGCGCCAGCAGCTTTTCACCAGGGGGCCAAGAGACCCAGTACTTC
CASSFSPGGQETQYF
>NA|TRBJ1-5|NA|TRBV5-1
TGCGCCAGCAGCTTGGGGGGCGGGGGGCAGCCCCAGCATTTT
CASSLGGGGQPQHF
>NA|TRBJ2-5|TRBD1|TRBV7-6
TGTGCCAGCAGCCCAAACAGGGGCGCGGAGACCCAGTACTTC
CASSPNRGAETQYF
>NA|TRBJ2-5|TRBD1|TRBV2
TGTGCCAGCGGAAGGGACAGAGCCTTTGAAGAGACCCAGTACTTC
CASGRDRAFEETQYF
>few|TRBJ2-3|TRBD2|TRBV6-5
TGTGCCAGCAGAATGGTAGCGGGGGTGACAGATACGCAGTATTTT
CASRMVAGVTDTQYF
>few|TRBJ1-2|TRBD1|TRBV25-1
TGTGCCAGCAGTGATTATACAGGGGCTAACTATGGCTACACCTTC
CASSDYTGANYGYTF
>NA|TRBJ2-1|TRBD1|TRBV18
TGTGCCAGCTCACCAGGGACAGGGTCTATCAATGAGCAGTTCTTC
CASSPGTGSINEQFF
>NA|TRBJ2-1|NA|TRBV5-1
TGCGCCAGCAGCTCAACCTCTTACAATGAGCAGTTCTTC
CASSSTSYNEQFF
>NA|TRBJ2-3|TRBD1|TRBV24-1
TGTGCCACCAGTGATGTCTGGACAGGGGGTCGAGATACGCAGTATTTT
CATSDVWTGGRDTQYF
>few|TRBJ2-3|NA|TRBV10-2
TGCGCCAGCAGTGATGGCTCCAGCACAGATACGCAGTATTTT
CASSDGSSTDTQYF
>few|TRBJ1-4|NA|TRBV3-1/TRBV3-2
TGTGCCAGCAGCCAATTTTTAAATGAAAAACTGTTTTTT
CASSQFLNEKLFF
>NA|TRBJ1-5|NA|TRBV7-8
TGTGCCAGCAGCTTAGGGAGATCCGGCAATCAGCCCCAGCATTTT
CASSLGRSGNQPQHF
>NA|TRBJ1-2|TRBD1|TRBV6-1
TGTGCCAGCAGTGAAGTACCGGGACAGAAGTCCTATGGCTACACCTTC
CASSEVPGQKSYGYTF